This TCR beta chain was found in a study of cytomegalovirus exposure and HLA in healthy donors (dated by TCRdb to 2015 to 2018). With respect to the entire study: In an earlier analysis of some 550 of the donors, 276 Gb of sequence data and 90 million to 130 million unique TCR beta sequences from about 190 million T cells were reported. An early release that covered fewer than 750 HLA-typed donors contained approximately 300 gigabases of sequencing data and 70 million to 100 million unique TCR sequences. Of the 300 to 500 genotyped donors, more than 75% were placed in the genetic ancestry cluster associated with self-reported Caucasian donors. The study was designed to test whether signatures of past pathogen exposure could be identified by cataloging public T cell receptors. The T cell repertoires of 666 subjects were profiled by immunosequencing and related to cytomegalovirus serostatus. Besides the first cohort of 550 to 750 subjects, a separate validation cohort made up of 120 or so different subjects was used. To predict cytomegalovirus infection status, the study combined high-throughput TCR immunosequencing, statistical association of individual TCRs with disease status, and machine learning. A later analysis re-analyzed previously published TCR beta repertoires from about 600 donors and added high-resolution HLA genotyping to study TCR occurrence patterns. Rather than drawing on any new phenotypic data, the later analysis identified candidate immune exposures from TCR beta sequences and the way those sequences occurred across donors. In an earlier analysis of around 540 of the donors, high-throughput TCR beta sequencing was used to judge whether each TCR beta V gene segment behaved as functional or pseudogenic. Donor age, sex, ethnicity and CMV serostatus were compiled alongside the repertoire data. A later genetic analysis took genome-wide SNP genotypes for about 55% of the roughly 670 donors and used that subset as a discovery cohort. Every repertoire in the discovery cohort had been generated on one and the same sequencing platform. HLA typing included class I and class II loci at four-digit resolution. The number of typed donors differed by locus: about 629-630 for A, B, C, DRB1 and DQB1; 500 to 550 for DQA1; 606 for DPA1; and roughly 450 for DPB1. A few DR-DQ haplotypes were handled as single units for association and clustering because linkage in the cohort was strong. Across approximately 400 genotyped donors of the cohort, an average of approximately 200,000 unique TCR beta nucleotide sequences per donor were sequenced, and around 19% of those sequences were non-productive. General conclusions and limits of the study: In an earlier analysis of about 600 of the donors, most TCR beta V segments appeared in productive rearrangements about 87% or about 30% of the time, broadly matching IMGT annotations. In the study, around 160 TCR beta chains were listed as associated with cytomegalovirus. Linkage disequilibrium might explain the correlated functional status among segregating V segments, but an unknown experimental factor could not be excluded. Because some donors lacked HLA typing at each locus, the association tests relied only on the typed subset. The classifier was reported to diagnose cytomegalovirus status with high specificity and sensitivity in both the original and validation cohorts. The only immune exposure information available for the cohort was CMV serostatus. An association between a missense DCLRE1C variant and V-gene and J-gene trimming of TCR beta chains was found in a later genetic analysis and replicated in an independent cohort. A later analysis found that TCR association rates varied across HLA loci, with DRB1 alleles showing the most associated TCRs and HLA-C alleles the fewest. In a later analysis, several top co-occurrence clusters were reported to appear linked to parvovirus B19, influenza, CMV and Epstein-Barr virus. In this cohort, only TCR beta chains were sequenced, and detectable features were limited by the absence of alpha or paired-chain data. A group of highly shared sequence variants was considered likely to be a technical artifact of the sequencing pipeline. Most TCR sequences were observed very rarely across donors, whereas some public TCRs were present in many individuals. Some IMGT-functional V segments, including TRBV6-2 and TRBV6-3, could not be told apart with the 87-base-pair reads, so those segments were excluded. A further reported finding was that TCR beta sequences accurately predicted the HLA-A and HLA-B alleles for most subjects in the first cohort. In vitro tests confirmed that a few of the cytomegalovirus-associated TCR beta chains recognize cytomegalovirus antigens. Assigning TCR associations to individual alleles was difficult when HLA alleles, especially DR and DQ, strongly co-occurred. Specific HLA alleles were associated with roughly 16,000 TCR beta sequences at a false discovery rate of 0.05 in a later analysis. In a later analysis, HLA-associated TCR beta chains showed more clonal expansion and lower generation probabilities than non-associated chains that were equally common. In a later genetic analysis, fewer N-insertions in productive TCRs were reported among donors in an Asian-associated ancestry cluster than the roughly 700-donor mean. Because counts were too low, seventeen rarely observed V segments, including chromosome 9 orphons, were left out of the earlier analysis of 587 of the donors. The authors suggested that the approach could potentially be generalized to other disease states and immunological phenotypes. Roughly uniform sequencing depth across donors was assumed in presence/absence analyses, although this assumption may not hold. In a later analysis, most CMV-associated TCR beta chains were found to appear HLA-restricted, with HLA associations seemingly driven largely by CMV exposure.

Receptor libraries were prepared by the immunoSEQ multiplex PCR assay. The multiplex PCR relied on a mix of 60 forward primers for TCR Vbeta segments and 13 reverse primers for TCR Jbeta segments. Amplification of the CDR3 region of rearranged TCR beta genes was performed with a multiplex PCR assay on genomic DNA. The Illumina HiSeq System was used to sequence the amplified TCR beta libraries as 87-base-pair reads. On the study's bioinformatics: Across the 600 to 700 repertoires, a later analysis counted around 80 million unique TCR beta chains, around 11 million of which were shared by at least two donors. Raw reads were error-corrected and collapsed into unique sequences by a nearest-neighbor algorithm in which closely related sequences were merged to remove PCR and sequencing errors. V, D and J gene segments were assigned by aligning CDR3 sequences to IMGT reference sequences. For a sequence to be retained, a match of at least six nucleotides to both a V gene segment and a J gene segment was required. A rearrangement was called productive if the CDR3 had no stop codons and remained in frame with V and J, and every other rearrangement was called non-productive. CDR3 was defined according to IMGT convention as the region running from the second conserved V-encoded cysteine to the conserved J-encoded phenylalanine. The earlier analysis of 450 to 750 of the donors excluded any sequence lacking an unambiguous match to a single V gene segment. In an earlier analysis of 587 of the donors, a V segment was called functional when productive rearrangements were above 56.7%, and segregating when the standard deviation between donors exceeded 5%. A statistical classification framework was developed to diagnose cytomegalovirus status using the catalog of TCR beta chain sequences. V and J gene assignment, in a later analysis, came from comparing TCR nucleotide sequences with IMGT/GENE-DB human TR gene sequences. The TCRdist pipeline was used in a later analysis to assign CDR3 sequences and most-parsimonious VDJ recombination scenarios. In a later analysis, each TCR beta chain was defined by its CDR3 amino acid sequence together with its V-gene family, and reads without a unique V-gene family were excluded. As a way to deal with suspected cross-contamination and a sequencing artifact, a later analysis dropped 450 to 600 nucleotide sequences that were highly shared and had low generation probability. A later analysis calculated a clonal expansion index for each public chain from normalized within-repertoire ranks of inferred template counts. Generation probabilities in a later analysis came from a VDJ recombination model fitted to out-of-frame rearrangements, and those results were checked against IGoR. A later analysis scored TCR-TCR, TCR-HLA and TCR-CMV co-occurrence with hypergeometric tests, applying a repertoire-size bias correction to TCR pairs. In a later analysis, false discovery rates were estimated by permuting HLA or CMV assignments 20 times. A later analysis grouped co-occurring TCRs with DBSCAN, adding TCRdist sequence similarity when clustering within HLA-allele-positive subsets. For co-occurrence clustering, repertoires with fewer than 30,000 or more than 120,000 public chains were excluded, along with roughly 5 repertoires with anomalous nucleotide sharing. The table was pulled from immuneACCESS by TCRdb, which kept in-frame rearrangements only. Such tables lose some clones; where checked, under half of the loss comes from unresolved V genes, and the rest has no known cause. V and J calls and clone size are given by that table; D and trimming were obtained from the DNA. This sample lists around 99,000 clones; over 75% were detected once. 2% to 2.5% of the sample belongs to the ten largest clones.

A note on this clone: Its binding antigen is unknown. Base qualities are not provided; no much larger clone lies one nucleotide away.

In total, roughly 670 healthy bone marrow donors made up the cohort. Cohort members were all nominally healthy when sampled, although unrecorded immune exposures were likely present. The donor was CMV seronegative and belonged to the group of around 350 seronegative cohort members. A peripheral blood sample was collected from each donor, and TCR beta sequencing was performed on peripheral blood mononuclear cells. Genomic DNA was extracted from the blood cell samples with the Qiagen DNeasy Blood Extraction Kit. The CDR1 and CDR2 encoded by the germline V gene are MGHRA and YSYEKL. The CDR3 runs 17 amino acids, cysteine and phenylalanine included. Only CDR3 DNA remains: 51 bases, in frame from the first base. The germline V end is reduced by 0 bases and the J end by 0 bases; junction bases left unmatched: 5.

The specimen was PBMCs. The sequence came from a man under 40 in good health and CMV-seronegative. Recombination joined TRBV4-1 with TRBJ2-3, and 8 bases in between align with TRBD1. The sequence in DNA is TGCGCCAGCAGCCAAGATCAGGGGGCGCCTAGCACAGATACGCAGTATTTT. This gives the protein CASSQDQGAPSTDTQYF.